The following is a T cell receptor beta chain sequence with its context. The sample comes from a study of blood T cell repertoires in COVID-19. Study-wide context: Acute and convalescent COVID-19 specimens originated in the United States, Italy and Spain. T cells, B-cell-depleted T cells, or PBMCs provided the cDNA or gDNA that served as material.

Measured with immunoSEQ multiplex PCR; TCRdb has only the in-frame clones, and not every one. The table shows tens of thousands of clones, with about three quarters occurring only once. The source of this sequence is a human donor in a cohort sampled during active COVID-19. The sequenced sample was peripheral blood.

CDR3 nucleotides: TGTGCCAGCAGCTTAGTAGCGGGGGGGCCCAATGAGCAGTTCTTC. Its protein product is CASSLVAGGPNEQFF. V usage is TRBV11-3 and J usage is TRBJ2-1, with 11 bases that match TRBD2. The CDR3 runs to 15 residues. The germline gives CDR1 SGHNT, CDR2 YENEEA. V dropped 1 base and J dropped 6; count of bases not matched to a gene: 2.